The text below deals with one TCR beta chain. The antigen is not known. Donors showed nominal health when sampled, although they likely had unrecorded immune exposures. In the PCR, 60 Vbeta and 13 Jbeta primers were used. TCRdb's table, derived via immunoSEQ multiplex PCR, lists solely in-frame clones and lacks some. The sample lists about 160,000 clones; about 81% were seen once. These data come from a study of cytomegalovirus exposure and HLA in healthy donors. Findings of the study overall: The authors later linked a missense DCLRE1C variant to TCR beta V- and J-gene trimming. Being productive about 90% or about 30% of the time was typical of most TCR beta V segments in an earlier analysis. On later analysis, the bulk of CMV-associated TCR beta chains appeared to be HLA-restricted.

The TCR was taken from a young woman in good health and CMV-seronegative. Sequenced sample: PBMCs.

This CDR3 reads CASSRPRDRFSYEQYF. In DNA, the CDR3 is TGTGCCAGCAGTAGACCCCGGGACAGGTTCTCCTACGAGCAGTACTTC. V and J are TRBV28 and TRBJ2-7; 8 bases align to TRBD1. The V segment lost 5 bases and the J segment 0 bases; nucleotides outside the gene matches: 9. CDR3 length: 16 residues. CDR1 is MDHEN and CDR2 is SYDVKM in the germline V gene.